This TCR beta chain was captured by sequencing in a study of CD8 T cells in Susac syndrome. Trimming took off 0 bases at V and 9 bases at J, with 18 bases between the two ends. The length of the CDR3 is 16 residues. Germline V gene sequence: CDR1 MNHNY, CDR2 SVGAGI (reference sequence). Peripheral blood CD8+ and CD4+ T cells were profiled by TCR beta sequencing. Multiple sclerosis controls were treatment-naive patients with stable or active relapsing-remitting disease. Purification of the CD8+ and CD4+ T cells relied on negative isolation, and TEMRA cells underwent FACS enrichment. With random hexamers, reverse transcription was performed on about 0.5 to 1 ug of RNA. The authors amplified TCR beta CDR3 across 54 Vbeta and 13 Jbeta using immunoSEQ multiplex PCR. Each CDR3 protein gets one entry after TCRdb re-called the immunoSEQ multiplex PCR reads with MiXCR. The sample lists 200,000 or so distinct CDR3 sequences; more than 90% were seen once.

The specimen sequenced was CD4+ T cells from PBMCs. The TCR comes from a human donor with multiple sclerosis. The J gene is TRBJ1-5, the V gene TRBV6-6; D might be TRBD1 (5 bases). CDR3 loop: CASSYSYRKVSGPQHF. The CDR3 DNA reads TGTGCCAGCAGTTACTCGTACAGGAAGGTATCGGGGCCCCAGCATTTT.